This passage covers 31 T cell receptor beta chains from one sample sequenced in a study of blood T cell repertoires in COVID-19. Only in-frame clones appear in the TCRdb table, and some are missing; sequencing was by immunoSEQ multiplex PCR. The sample includes about 59,000 clones, over 75% of them seen just once. Sequenced: peripheral blood. The receptors derive from a human donor in a cohort sampled during active COVID-19.

This clone has just one count. The V and J genes are TRBV10-3 and TRBJ2-7; no clear D gene. Germline values: CDR1 ENHRY, CDR2 SYGVKD. V lost 0 bases, J lost 1 base, and 10 bases lay in between. The CDR3 runs to 15 residues. CDR3 coding DNA: TGTGCCATCAGTGAGTCTGACGTAGCTTCCTACGAGCAGTACTTC. Translating gives CAISESDVASYEQYF.

This chain connects TRBV5-4 to TRBJ2-7; 7 nucleotides match TRBD1. Germline V gene lookup returns CDR1 SGHNT and CDR2 YYREEE (reference sequence). V trimming: 5 bases; J trimming: 3 bases; junction bases outside the gene matches: 5. This CDR3 has 13 residues. Written as DNA, the CDR3 is TGTGCCAGCAGGAATCAGGGGGTCTACGAGCAGTACTTC. This gives the protein CASRNQGVYEQYF. Together with reference TRBV5-4 and TRBJ2-7, the CDR3 gives the full variable domain: ETGVTQSPTHLIKTRGQQVTLRCSSQSGHNTVSWYQQALGQGPQFIFQYYREEENGRGNFPPRFSGLQFPNYSSELNVNALELDDSALYLCASRNQGVYEQYFGPGTRLTVT.

The chain links TRBV3-1 (or the pseudogene TRBV3-2) to TRBJ1-4, with D possibly matching TRBD1 (6 bases). This CDR3 spans 15 amino acids. Germline assignment: CDR1 LGHDT and CDR2 YNNKEL (reference sequence). With 1 base removed from V and 6 bases from J, the gap between germline ends came to 12 bases. In nucleotides, the CDR3 is TGTGCCAGCAGCCAAGTACAGGGAGGGGATGAAAAACTGTTTTTT. Its translation: CASSQVQGGDEKLFF.

The chain employs TRBV19 and TRBJ1-5; TRBD1 aligns across 7 bases. The V gene's germline CDR1 is LNHDA and CDR2 SQIVND (reference sequence). CDR3 length: 13 residues. Trimming took 8 bases from V and 9 from J; bases not matched to a gene: 10. The CDR3: CASWDSPYGPQHF. Written as DNA, the CDR3 is TGTGCCAGTTGGGACAGCCCTTATGGGCCCCAGCATTTT.

The V and J genes are TRBV4-3 and TRBJ2-2; TRBD1 aligns across 7 bases. The ends lost 3 bases at V and 5 bases at J; junction bases unmatched: 6. The CDR3 covers 15 residues. CDR1 and CDR2 from the germline V gene are LGHNA and YSLEER. CDR3 protein: CASSHGDRLTGELFF. The DNA of the CDR3 is TGCGCCAGCAGCCACGGGGACAGATTAACCGGGGAGCTGTTTTTT.

The chain is built from TRBV14 and TRBJ2-2, with D possibly being TRBD1 (5 bases). This CDR3 is built from 17 residues. CDR1 and CDR2 (germline): SGHDN, FVKESK. The ends were cut back, 4 bases at V and 1 base at J, with 16 bases in the middle. This CDR3 is CASSLLTGAGNTGELFF. The CDR3 DNA reads TGTGCCAGCAGCCTACTAACAGGTGCAGGGAACACCGGGGAGCTGTTTTTT. Combining the CDR3 with reference TRBV14 and TRBJ2-2 gives the whole variable domain EAGVTQFPSHSVIEKGQTVTLRCDPISGHDNLYWYRRVMGKEIKFLLHFVKESKQDESGMPNNRFLAERTGGTYSTLKVQPAELEDSGVYFCASSLLTGAGNTGELFFGEGSRLTVL.

The chain is built from TRBV12-3 or TRBV12-4 and TRBJ1-2; D call uncertain. The CDR3 loop spans 13 amino acids. The germline V and J ends were trimmed by 5 bases and 2 bases, with 9 bases remaining between them. The CDR3 here is CASSPSNNYGYTF. The CDR3 coding sequence is TGTGCCAGCAGTCCCAGTAACAACTATGGCTACACCTTC.

This chain connects TRBV5-5 to TRBJ2-3; D uncertain. The V end was cut by 0 bases, the J end by 0 bases, with 8 bases between. The CDR3 is 15 residues long. Germline lookup yields CDR1 SGHKS and CDR2 YYEKEE (reference sequence). CDR3 in DNA: TGTGCCAGCAGCTTGGGAGCATATAGCACAGATACGCAGTATTTT. Translated, it gives CASSLGAYSTDTQYF.

The chain links TRBV5-1 to TRBJ1-6, with D perhaps TRBD1 (6 bases). V gave up 4 bases and J gave up 10 bases, with 18 bases separating them. The CDR3 is 15 residues long. Germline V gene sequence: CDR1 SGHRS, CDR2 YFSETQ. DNA of the CDR3: TGCGCCAGCAGCATCGCCGCAGGGGCCGACTCACCCCTCCACTTT. This sequence encodes CASSIAAGADSPLHF.

The V gene is TRBV18, the J gene TRBJ2-7, with 7 positions matching TRBD1. From germline, CDR1 is KGHSH and CDR2 LQKENI. Unmatched junction bases numbered 6, after V lost 8 bases and J lost 2 bases. This CDR3 has 13 residues. The CDR3 loop is CASAGGVAYEQYF. CDR3 bases: TGTGCCAGCGCAGGGGGTGTGGCCTACGAGCAGTACTTC.

The rearrangement uses TRBV6-2 or TRBV6-3 and TRBJ2-7; D is possibly TRBD1 (5 bases). The CDR3 sequence is 14 residues long. Trimming stripped 2 bases from V and 1 base from J, with 9 bases between. Germline CDR1 is MNHEY and CDR2 is SVGEGT. Here the CDR3 DNA reads TGTGCCAGCAGTTACCTACAGGAGTCCTACGAGCAGTACTTC. This gives the protein CASSYLQESYEQYF.

The sample holds a few counts of this clone. The genes are TRBV10-1 and TRBJ2-2; the match to TRBD2 covers 7 bases. In germline, CDR1 is WNHNN, CDR2 SYGVQD (reference sequence). V shed 3 bases, J shed 7 bases, and the junction held 11 bases outside the gene matches. The CDR3 has 16 residues. The CDR3 spells CASSEVEDWTSGELFF. CDR3 nucleotides: TGCGCCAGCAGTGAAGTCGAGGACTGGACTAGCGGGGAGCTGTTTTTT.

This clone showed up just once. The V call is TRBV7-9, the J call TRBJ1-2, with D perhaps matching TRBD1 (5 bases). The CDR3 length is 14 residues. Germline-derived CDR1 and CDR2 are SEHNR and FQNEAQ (reference sequence). V was cut by 1 base and J by 3 bases, with 9 bases left in between. The CDR3 DNA is TGTGCCAGCAGCTTAGGCGGGACTTACTATGGCTACACCTTC. This encodes CASSLGGTYYGYTF.

The chain uses TRBV20-1 and TRBJ1-2; D might be TRBD1 (5 bases). The germline V and J ends were trimmed by 2 bases and 10 bases, with 11 bases remaining between them. The germline V gene encodes CDR1 DFQATT and CDR2 SNEGSKA (reference sequence). This CDR3 contains 11 residues. The chain's CDR3 is CSARTGRDYTF. As DNA, the CDR3 is TGCAGTGCTAGAACAGGTCGAGACTACACCTTC.

The chain links TRBV13 to TRBJ1-2; possibly TRBD1 for D (6 bases). Germline loops: CDR1 PRHDT, CDR2 FYEKMQ (reference sequence). The CDR3 length is 13 residues. Deletions cut 4 bases from V and 8 bases from J, with 14 bases between. CDR3 coding DNA: TGTGCCAGCAGCTCACAGGGAGCATTAGGCTACACCTTC. It translates to CASSSQGALGYTF.

This clone has a handful of counts. The genes are TRBV7-9 and TRBJ1-2, with TRBD1 matching over 8 bases. CDR1 SEHNR and CDR2 FQNEAQ come from the germline V gene (reference sequence). This CDR3 has 13 amino acids. Trimming took 5 bases from V and 5 from J; bases not matched to a gene: 4. Written as DNA, the CDR3 is TGTGCCAGCAGCCAAACAGGGGGGTATGGCTACACCTTC. Protein product: CASSQTGGYGYTF.

Only a few counts were recorded for this clone. The genes are TRBV29-1 and TRBJ2-7; weak D call: TRBD2 (5 bases). In germline, CDR1 is SQVTM, CDR2 ANQGSEA. The CDR3 covers 13 residues. V lost 3 bases and J lost 0, with 9 bases in between. The CDR3 spells CSVDLRDSYEQYF. Written as DNA, the CDR3 is TGCAGCGTTGACCTACGGGACTCCTACGAGCAGTACTTC.

The rearrangement uses TRBV6-5 and TRBJ2-7; the match to TRBD1 covers 8 bases. Germline values: CDR1 MNHEY, CDR2 SVGAGI. The CDR3 totals 12 residues. The junction had 5 bases not matched to a gene; V was cut back by 8 bases and J by 5 bases. The CDR3 DNA is TGTGCCAGCGCCGGGACAGGCAACGAGCAGTACTTC. Translation gives CASAGTGNEQYF.

This chain joins TRBV11-2 and TRBJ1-4, with 7 positions matching TRBD1. Germline V gene sequence: CDR1 SGHAT, CDR2 FQNNGV. The CDR3 totals 15 residues. J was trimmed by 3 bases and V by 5 bases; bases with no gene match: 6. The CDR3 loop is CASSRTGVANEKLFF. In DNA, the CDR3 is TGTGCCAGCAGCCGTACAGGGGTAGCTAATGAAAAACTGTTTTTT.

The gene calls are TRBV7-9 and TRBJ2-2; 7 nucleotides line up with TRBD1. Germline V gene sequence: CDR1 SEHNR, CDR2 FQNEAQ (reference sequence). This CDR3 has 14 residues. With 6 bases clipped from V and 5 bases from J, the junction kept 6 bases outside the gene matches. CDR3 DNA: TGTGCCAGCAGGTGGGACAGTGTAACCGGGGAGCTGTTTTTT. Translating gives CASRWDSVTGELFF.

The sample holds a few counts of this clone. V is TRBV5-1 and J is TRBJ1-2; tentatively, D is TRBD1 (5 bases). V lost 4 bases, J lost 4 bases, and 11 bases lay in between. The CDR3 consists of 13 residues. Germline V gene lookup returns CDR1 SGHRS and CDR2 YFSETQ. DNA of the CDR3: TGCGCCAGCAGCCCCCAGGGATCCTATGGCTACACCTTC. Its protein product is CASSPQGSYGYTF.

The CDR3: CAWSVQGDTQYF. In nucleotides, the CDR3 is TGTGCCTGGAGTGTACAGGGGGATACGCAGTATTTT. V usage is TRBV30 and J usage is TRBJ2-3, with 7 bases lining up with TRBD1. Germline CDR1 and CDR2: GTSNPN and SVGIG (reference sequence). The CDR3 has 12 residues. J gave up 6 bases and V 0 bases, and 0 bases lay outside the gene matches.

This chain uses TRBV28 with TRBJ2-7; TRBD2 is a possible D gene (5 bases). The V gene lost 11 bases and the J gene lost 4 bases, with 12 bases spanning the gap. The germline V gene encodes CDR1 MDHEN and CDR2 SYDVKM. This CDR3 region has 11 residues. The CDR3 here is CASARAYEQYF. The CDR3, as DNA: TGTGCCTCGGCGAGGGCGTACGAGCAGTACTTC.

The rearrangement joins TRBV4-1 to TRBJ1-5; D perhaps matches TRBD1 (5 bases). The V and J ends lost 1 base and 7 bases respectively, with 14 bases between them. There are 15 residues in the CDR3. Germline V gives CDR1 MGHRA, CDR2 YSYEKL. Here the CDR3 reads CASSQGAGSIQPQHF. DNA for the CDR3: TGCGCCAGCAGCCAAGGGGCAGGGTCTATCCAGCCCCAGCATTTT.

The chain has TRBV7-6 and TRBJ2-2, with TRBD2 identical over 9 bases. J gave up 0 bases and V 1 base, and 9 bases lay outside the gene matches. CDR3 length equals 19 residues. Germline V gives CDR1 SGHVS, CDR2 FNYEAQ. The CDR3 DNA follows: TGTGCCAGCAGCTTAGAGTCGGCGCGGGGGGGATCGAACACCGGGGAGCTGTTTTTT. Translation gives CASSLESARGGSNTGELFF.

V and J are TRBV6-2 or TRBV6-3 and TRBJ2-2; D is undetermined. Per the germline V gene, CDR1 is MNHEY and CDR2 is SVGEGT. V lost 6 bases and J lost 4, with 9 bases in between. The CDR3 extends over 13 amino acids. The CDR3 nucleotides are TGTGCCAGCAGACCTCTGAGCACCGGGGAGCTGTTTTTT. Encoded protein: CASRPLSTGELFF.

The chain is built from TRBV7-6 and TRBJ2-7; the match to TRBD2 covers 12 bases. This CDR3 is built from 17 residues. The junction had 10 bases not matched to a gene; V was cut back by 1 base and J by 6 bases. CDR1 and CDR2 (germline): SGHVS, FNYEAQ. The CDR3 spells CASSLEASGGVRREQYF. CDR3 sequence (DNA): TGTGCCAGCAGCTTAGAGGCTAGCGGGGGGGTGAGGCGCGAGCAGTACTTC.

The V call is TRBV5-1, the J call TRBJ2-7; a possible D gene is TRBD2 (5 bases). V lost 0 bases and J lost 3, with 10 bases in between. There are 14 residues in the CDR3. Germline V gene lookup returns CDR1 SGHRS and CDR2 YFSETQ. CDR3 in amino acids: CASSLDVGSYEQYF. CDR3 nucleotide sequence: TGCGCCAGCAGCTTGGATGTGGGGAGCTACGAGCAGTACTTC.

The CDR3 loop is CAWSAGQGAVAGYYEQYF. The CDR3 region has the DNA TGTGCCTGGAGTGCCGGACAGGGGGCTGTTGCGGGGTACTACGAGCAGTACTTC. The rearrangement links TRBV30 to TRBJ2-7; 11 bases align to TRBD1. The CDR3 has 18 amino acids. With 1 base clipped from V and 3 bases from J, the junction kept 14 bases outside the gene matches. Germline V gives CDR1 GTSNPN, CDR2 SVGIG (reference sequence).

The CDR3 sequence: CASGPGGIYGYTF. DNA of the CDR3: TGTGCTAGTGGCCCTGGGGGCATCTATGGCTACACCTTC. The genes are TRBV12-5 and TRBJ1-2, with a weak D call TRBD1 (6 bases). The V gene lost 6 bases and the J gene lost 4 bases, with 12 bases spanning the gap. The CDR3 has 13 residues. From germline, CDR1 is LGHNT and CDR2 FRNRAP.

The genes are TRBV5-1 and TRBJ2-3; 8 bases fit TRBD2. The CDR3 has 15 residues. The V and J ends lost 3 bases and 0 bases, in that order; junction bases with no gene match: 3. Germline lookup yields CDR1 SGHRS and CDR2 YFSETQ. For the CDR3, the DNA is TGCGCCAGCAGCTGGACTAGCTCAAGCACAGATACGCAGTATTTT. Its translation: CASSWTSSSTDTQYF.